Described below is a single T cell receptor beta chain sequence and its context. The germline V gene encodes CDR1 GTSNPN and CDR2 SVGIG (reference sequence). J lost 7 bases, V lost 1 base, and 4 bases had no gene match. The CDR3 has 13 amino acids. The sample comes from a study of control samples from healthy donors and cancer patients. The method was immunoSEQ multiplex PCR; TCRdb's version includes in-frame clones alone and lacks a portion of them. The profile shows tens of thousands of clones, 89% of them singletons. The chain links TRBV30 to TRBJ1-5; 7 nucleotides match TRBD1. Sequencing was carried out using PBMCs. The clonotype originates from a woman between 45 and 60 years old with colorectal cancer. In nucleotides, the CDR3 is TGTGCCTGGAGTGCCCAGGGGGGACAGCCCCAGCATTTT. Residues: CAWSAQGGQPQHF.